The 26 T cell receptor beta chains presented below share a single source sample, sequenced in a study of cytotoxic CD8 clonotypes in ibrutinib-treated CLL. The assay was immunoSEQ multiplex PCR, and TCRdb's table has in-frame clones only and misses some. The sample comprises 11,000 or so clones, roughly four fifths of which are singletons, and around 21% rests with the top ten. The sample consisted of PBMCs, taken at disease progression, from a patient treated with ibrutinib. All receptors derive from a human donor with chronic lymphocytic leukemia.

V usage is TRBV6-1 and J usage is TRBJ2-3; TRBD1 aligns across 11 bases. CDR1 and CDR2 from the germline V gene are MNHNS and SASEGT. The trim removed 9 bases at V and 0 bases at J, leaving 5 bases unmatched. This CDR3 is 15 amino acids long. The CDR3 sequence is CASTGTGGSTDTQYF. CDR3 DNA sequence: TGTGCCAGTACCGGGACAGGGGGGAGCACAGATACGCAGTATTTT.

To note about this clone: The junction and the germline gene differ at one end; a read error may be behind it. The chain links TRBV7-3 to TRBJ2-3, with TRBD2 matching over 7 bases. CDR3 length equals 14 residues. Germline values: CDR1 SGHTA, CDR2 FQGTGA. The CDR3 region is CASSQTSSTDTQYF. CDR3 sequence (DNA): TGCGCCAGCAGCCAGACTAGCAGCACAGATACGCAGTATTTT.

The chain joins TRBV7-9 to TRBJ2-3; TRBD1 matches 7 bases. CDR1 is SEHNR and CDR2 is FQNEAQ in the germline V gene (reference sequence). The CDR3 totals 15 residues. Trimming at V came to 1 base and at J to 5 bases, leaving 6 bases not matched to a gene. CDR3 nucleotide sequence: TGTGCCAGCAGCTTAGGGCAGGGGGTAGGAGATACGCAGTATTTT. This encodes CASSLGQGVGDTQYF.

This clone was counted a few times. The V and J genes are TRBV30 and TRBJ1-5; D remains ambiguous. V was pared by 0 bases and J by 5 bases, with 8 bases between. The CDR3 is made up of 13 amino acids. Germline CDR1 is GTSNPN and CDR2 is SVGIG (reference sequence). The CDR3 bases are TGTGCCTGGAGTGTACGATCCGATCAGCCCCAGCATTTT. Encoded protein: CAWSVRSDQPQHF.

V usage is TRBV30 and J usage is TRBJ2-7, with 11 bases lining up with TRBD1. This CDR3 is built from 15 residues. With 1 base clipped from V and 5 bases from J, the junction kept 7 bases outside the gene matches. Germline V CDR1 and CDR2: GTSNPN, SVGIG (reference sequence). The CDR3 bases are TGTGCCTGGAGTGGGACAGGGGGCGCGGTGGACGAGCAGTACTTC. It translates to CAWSGTGGAVDEQYF.

CDR3 DNA sequence: TGTGCCAGTGCGGTTTCGGAGTCGCGACCGTACTTC. Translating it yields CASAVSESRPYF. The V gene is TRBV6-1, the J gene TRBJ2-7; D uncertain. With 9 bases removed from V and 12 bases from J, the gap between germline ends came to 21 bases. CDR3 length: 12 residues. Germline CDR1 MNHNS, CDR2 SASEGT.

The CDR3: CASQAINYGYTF. The CDR3 nucleotides read TGTGCCAGTCAGGCGATTAACTATGGCTACACCTTC. The chain combines TRBV28 with TRBJ1-2; no clear D. Germline CDR1 and CDR2: MDHEN and SYDVKM. Trimming stripped 9 bases from V and 1 base from J, with 9 bases between. There are 12 residues in the CDR3.

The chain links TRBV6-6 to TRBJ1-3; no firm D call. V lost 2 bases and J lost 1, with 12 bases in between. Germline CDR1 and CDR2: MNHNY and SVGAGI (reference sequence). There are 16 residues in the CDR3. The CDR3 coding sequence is TGTGCCAGCAGTTACAACAGTGTCTTGTCTGGAAACACCATATATTTT. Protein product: CASSYNSVLSGNTIYF.

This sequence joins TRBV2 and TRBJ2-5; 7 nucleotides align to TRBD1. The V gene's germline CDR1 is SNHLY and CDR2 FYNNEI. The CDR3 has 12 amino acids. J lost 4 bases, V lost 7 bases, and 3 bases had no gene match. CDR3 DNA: TGTGCCAGCACGGGACAGATAGAGACCCAGTACTTC. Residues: CASTGQIETQYF.

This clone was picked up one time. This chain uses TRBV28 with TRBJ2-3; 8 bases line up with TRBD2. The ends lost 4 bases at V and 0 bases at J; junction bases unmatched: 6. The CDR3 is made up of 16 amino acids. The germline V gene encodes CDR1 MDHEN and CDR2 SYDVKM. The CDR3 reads CASSWVAGFSTDTQYF. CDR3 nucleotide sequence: TGTGCCAGCAGTTGGGTAGCGGGATTCAGCACAGATACGCAGTATTTT.

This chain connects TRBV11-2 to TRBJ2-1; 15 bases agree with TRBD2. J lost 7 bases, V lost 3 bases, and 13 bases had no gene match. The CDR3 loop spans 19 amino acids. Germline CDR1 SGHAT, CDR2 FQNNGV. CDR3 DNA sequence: TGTGCCAGCAGCTTTAGGACTAGCGGGAGGGCCTGGGTTTGGAATGAGCAGTTCTTC. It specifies CASSFRTSGRAWVWNEQFF.

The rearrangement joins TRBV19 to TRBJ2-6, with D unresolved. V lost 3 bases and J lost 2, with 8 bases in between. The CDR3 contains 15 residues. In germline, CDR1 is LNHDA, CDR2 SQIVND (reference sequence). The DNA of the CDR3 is TGTGCCAGTAGTATCCGAAGACCTGGGGCCAACGTCCTGACTTTC. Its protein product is CASSIRRPGANVLTF. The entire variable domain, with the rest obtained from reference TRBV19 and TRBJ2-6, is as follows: DGGITQSPKYLFRKEGQNVTLSCEQNLNHDAMYWYRQDPGQGLRLIYYSQIVNDFQKGDIAEGYSVSREKKESFPLTVTSAQKNPTAFYLCASSIRRPGANVLTFGAGSRLTVL.

The CDR3 DNA reads as TGTGCCAGCAGTCCCACCACAGGGACGGCGTCCTACGAGCAGTACTTC. Translation gives CASSPTTGTASYEQYF. The V call is TRBV27, the J call TRBJ2-7, with a possible D match to TRBD1 (6 bases). This CDR3 comprises 16 residues. Trimming shortened V by 5 bases and J by 1 base, and 18 bases separated the two germline ends. The germline V gene encodes CDR1 MNHEY and CDR2 SMNVEV (reference sequence).

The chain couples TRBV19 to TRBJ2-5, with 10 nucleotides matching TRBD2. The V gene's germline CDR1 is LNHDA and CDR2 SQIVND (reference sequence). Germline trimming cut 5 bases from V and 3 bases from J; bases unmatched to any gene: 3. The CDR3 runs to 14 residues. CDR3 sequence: CASSFGLAEETQYF. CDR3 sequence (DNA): TGTGCCAGTAGTTTCGGACTAGCGGAAGAGACCCAGTACTTC.

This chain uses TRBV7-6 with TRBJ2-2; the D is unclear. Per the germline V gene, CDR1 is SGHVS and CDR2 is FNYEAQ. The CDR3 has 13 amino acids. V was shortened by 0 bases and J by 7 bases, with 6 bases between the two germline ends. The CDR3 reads CASSLAPIGELFF. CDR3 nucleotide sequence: TGTGCCAGCAGCTTAGCGCCAATCGGGGAGCTGTTTTTT.

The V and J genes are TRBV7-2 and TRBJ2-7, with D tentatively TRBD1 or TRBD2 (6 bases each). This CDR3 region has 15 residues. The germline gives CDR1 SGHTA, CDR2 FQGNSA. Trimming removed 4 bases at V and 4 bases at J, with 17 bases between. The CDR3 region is CASSSYEGGPYEQYF. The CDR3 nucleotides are TGTGCCAGCAGCTCCTATGAGGGGGGCCCTTACGAGCAGTACTTC.

The CDR3 nucleotides are TGCGCCAGCAGCCAAGACTATCGGACTAGCGGGAGGAGTCGAGCAGATACGCAGTATTTT. It translates to CASSQDYRTSGRSRADTQYF. This chain uses TRBV4-1 with TRBJ2-3, with TRBD2 matching 14 bases. From germline, CDR1 is MGHRA and CDR2 YSYEKL. The CDR3 consists of 20 residues. After removal of 0 bases from V and 4 bases from J, the junction contained 12 bases not matched to a gene.

CDR3 loop: CASSPRTGPQETQYF. CDR3 DNA sequence: TGTGCCAGCAGCCCCAGGACAGGACCGCAAGAGACCCAGTACTTC. The gene calls are TRBV7-8 and TRBJ2-5; TRBD1 matches 7 bases. Germline trimming cut 5 bases from V and 2 bases from J; bases unmatched to any gene: 8. Per germline, CDR1 SGHVS and CDR2 FQNEAQ. The length of the CDR3 is 15 residues.

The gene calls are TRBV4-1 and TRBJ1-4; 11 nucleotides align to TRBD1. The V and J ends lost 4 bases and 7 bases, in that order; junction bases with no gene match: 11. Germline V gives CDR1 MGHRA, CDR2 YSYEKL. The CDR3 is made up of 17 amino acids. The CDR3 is CASSLRDRGKVAEKLFF. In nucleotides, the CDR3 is TGCGCCAGCAGCCTCCGGGACAGGGGGAAAGTCGCTGAAAAACTGTTTTTT.

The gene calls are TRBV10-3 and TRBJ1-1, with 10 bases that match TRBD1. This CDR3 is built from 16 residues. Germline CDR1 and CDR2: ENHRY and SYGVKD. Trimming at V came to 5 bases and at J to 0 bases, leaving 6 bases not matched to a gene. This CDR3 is CAISLRDRGLNTEAFF. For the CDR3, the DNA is TGTGCCATCAGTCTCCGGGACAGGGGCTTGAACACTGAAGCTTTCTTT.

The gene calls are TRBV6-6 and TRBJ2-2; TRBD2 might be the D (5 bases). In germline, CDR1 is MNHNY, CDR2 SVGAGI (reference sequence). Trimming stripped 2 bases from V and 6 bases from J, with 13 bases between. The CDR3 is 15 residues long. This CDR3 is CASSYTPLRAGELFF. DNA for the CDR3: TGTGCCAGCAGTTACACCCCCTTGAGGGCCGGGGAGCTGTTTTTT.

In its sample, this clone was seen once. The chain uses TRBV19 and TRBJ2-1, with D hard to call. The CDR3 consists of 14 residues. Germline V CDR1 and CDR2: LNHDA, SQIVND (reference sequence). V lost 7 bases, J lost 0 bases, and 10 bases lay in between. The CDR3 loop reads CASKAASSYNEQFF. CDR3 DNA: TGTGCCAGTAAGGCGGCTAGCTCCTACAATGAGCAGTTCTTC.

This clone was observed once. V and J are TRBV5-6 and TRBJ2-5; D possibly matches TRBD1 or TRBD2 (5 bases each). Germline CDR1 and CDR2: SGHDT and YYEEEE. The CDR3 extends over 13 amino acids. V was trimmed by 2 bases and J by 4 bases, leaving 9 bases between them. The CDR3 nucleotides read TGTGCCAGCAGCTTAGAGGGGATAGAGACCCAGTACTTC. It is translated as CASSLEGIETQYF.

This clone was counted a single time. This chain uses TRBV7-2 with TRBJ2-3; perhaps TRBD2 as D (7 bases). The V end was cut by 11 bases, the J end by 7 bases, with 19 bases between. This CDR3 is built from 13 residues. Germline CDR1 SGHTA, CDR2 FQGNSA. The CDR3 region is CAVRGAGWYTQYF. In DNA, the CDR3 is TGTGCCGTCCGGGGGGCGGGTTGGTATACGCAGTATTTT.

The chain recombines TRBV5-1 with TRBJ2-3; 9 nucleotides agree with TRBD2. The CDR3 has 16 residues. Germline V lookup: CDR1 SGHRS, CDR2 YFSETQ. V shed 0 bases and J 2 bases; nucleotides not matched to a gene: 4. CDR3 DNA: TGCGCCAGCAGCTTGGCTAGCGGGAACCCCACAGATACGCAGTATTTT. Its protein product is CASSLASGNPTDTQYF.

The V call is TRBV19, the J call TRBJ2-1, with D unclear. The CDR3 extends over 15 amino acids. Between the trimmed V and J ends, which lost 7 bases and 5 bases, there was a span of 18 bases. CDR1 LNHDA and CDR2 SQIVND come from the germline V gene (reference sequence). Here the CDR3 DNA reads TGTGCCAGTACCAAGGGCGCAGTACCCAACAATGAGCAGTTCTTC. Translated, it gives CASTKGAVPNNEQFF. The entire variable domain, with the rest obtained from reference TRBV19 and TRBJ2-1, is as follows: DGGITQSPKYLFRKEGQNVTLSCEQNLNHDAMYWYRQDPGQGLRLIYYSQIVNDFQKGDIAEGYSVSREKKESFPLTVTSAQKNPTAFYLCASTKGAVPNNEQFFGPGTRLTVL.